This TCR beta chain was captured by sequencing in a study of cytomegalovirus exposure and HLA in healthy donors. The CDR3 has 17 residues. The PCR employed 60 Vbeta primers together with 13 Jbeta primers. Using immunoSEQ multiplex PCR, the repertoire was profiled, and TCRdb retains in-frame clones only, with some absent. Of some 190,000 clones in the sample, 83% were seen once. Sequenced: PBMCs. This chain joins TRBV21-1 and TRBJ2-4; TRBD2, the table's D call, lacks a check against the DNA. TRBV21-1 is described as a pseudogene. This TCR was sampled from a middle-aged man in good health and CMV-seropositive. As DNA, the CDR3 is TGTGCCGGCAGCAAAAACCACCCGCGTGCCCGGTACGACATTCAGTACTTC. Amino acid sequence: CAGSKNHPRARYDIQYF.